Listed below are T cell receptor beta chains from one sample, sequenced in a study of siplizumab effects on memory and regulatory T cells. TCRdb keeps only in-frame clones here, not all; method: immunoSEQ multiplex PCR. The table has 90,000 to 120,000 clones, 80% to 95% seen once. The sample comprised CD4+ T cells sorted from blood. All receptors derive from a human donor in good health. Some clones in this sample may be carry-over from other donors' samples. CDR3s include the opening cysteine and the closing phenylalanine or tryptophan. The D gene is left open where the match is weak. The size of a clone is reported for some rows only, either as once, few or many, or as a class for expanded clones.

V: TRBV5-1
D: TRBD2
size: .
J: TRBJ2-1
CDR3: CASSLGPSGRSYNEQFF
DNA: TGCGCCAGCAGCTTGGGTCCTAGCGGGCGCTCGTACAATGAGCAGTTCTTC

V: TRBV28
D: .
size: few
J: TRBJ1-2
CDR3: CASVSGSGSGYTF
DNA: TGTGCCAGCGTCTCGGGGTCCGGGTCTGGCTACACCTTC

V: TRBV5-1
D: .
size: .
J: TRBJ2-2
CDR3: CASSLDSNTGELFF
DNA: TGCGCCAGCAGCTTGGACTCCAACACCGGGGAGCTGTTTTTT

V: TRBV7-6
D: TRBD1
size: .
J: TRBJ2-5
CDR3: CASSPTGGGETQYF
DNA: TGTGCCAGCAGCCCGACAGGGGGCGGAGAGACCCAGTACTTC

V: TRBV19
D: TRBD2
size: .
J: TRBJ2-1
CDR3: CASSSRLAGTRSYNEQFF
DNA: TGTGCCAGTAGTTCAAGACTAGCGGGAACTCGCTCCTACAATGAGCAGTTCTTC

V: TRBV29-1
D: .
size: .
J: TRBJ2-1
CDR3: CSVENSLNEQFF
DNA: TGCAGCGTTGAGAATAGCCTTAATGAGCAGTTCTTC

V: TRBV27
D: .
size: .
J: TRBJ1-3
CDR3: CASSPQTAPSGNTIYF
DNA: TGTGCCAGCAGTCCCCAAACGGCCCCTTCTGGAAACACCATATATTTT

V: TRBV11-1
D: .
size: .
J: TRBJ2-5
CDR3: CASSLVRTTLVQETQYF
DNA: TGTGCCAGCAGCTTAGTCAGGACAACACTTGTCCAAGAGACCCAGTACTTC

V: TRBV5-8
D: .
size: .
J: TRBJ2-7
CDR3: CASRGKVTYEQYF
DNA: TGTGCCAGCAGGGGGAAAGTCACCTACGAGCAGTACTTC

V: TRBV5-1
D: .
size: few
J: TRBJ1-4
CDR3: CASSYSEVGHEKLFF
DNA: TGCGCCAGCAGCTACTCAGAGGTGGGCCATGAAAAACTGTTTTTT

V: TRBV5-1
D: TRBD1
size: .
J: TRBJ1-1
CDR3: CASSARGQEDQAFF
DNA: TGCGCCAGCAGCGCAAGGGGACAGGAAGATCAAGCTTTCTTT

V: TRBV6-5
D: TRBD2
size: .
J: TRBJ2-7
CDR3: CASRLAWTSGYEQYF
DNA: TGTGCCAGCAGACTCGCTTGGACTAGCGGCTACGAGCAGTACTTC

V: TRBV4-1
D: .
size: once
J: TRBJ2-7
CDR3: CASSSGQTISSYEQYF
DNA: TGCGCCAGCAGCAGCGGACAGACAATTAGCTCCTACGAGCAGTACTTC

V: TRBV7-7
D: .
size: few
J: TRBJ2-5
CDR3: CATGPGTDQETQYF
DNA: TGTGCTACCGGCCCTGGGACGGACCAAGAGACCCAGTACTTC

V: TRBV11-2
D: TRBD2
size: .
J: TRBJ2-1
CDR3: CATRREATHNEQFF
DNA: TGTGCCACCCGACGGGAGGCCACTCACAATGAGCAGTTCTTC

V: TRBV19
D: .
size: .
J: TRBJ2-7
CDR3: CASSIVGQGDEQYF
DNA: TGTGCCAGTAGTATAGTTGGTCAGGGTGACGAGCAGTACTTC

V: TRBV27
D: .
size: .
J: TRBJ1-5
CDR3: CASSPGRTKPQHF
DNA: TGTGCCAGCAGCCCGGGACGGACCAAGCCCCAGCATTTT

V: TRBV7-8
D: .
size: .
J: TRBJ2-1
CDR3: CASSLGLWDEQFF
DNA: TGTGCCAGCAGCTTAGGGTTGTGGGATGAGCAGTTCTTC

V: TRBV6-5
D: TRBD1
size: .
J: TRBJ2-5
CDR3: CASSPGGQGRETQYF
DNA: TGTGCCAGCAGCCCGGGGGGACAGGGTCGGGAGACCCAGTACTTC

V: TRBV2
D: TRBD2
size: .
J: TRBJ2-5
CDR3: CASRETSGRQETQYF
DNA: TGTGCCAGCAGAGAGACTAGCGGTAGACAAGAGACCCAGTACTTC

V: TRBV29-1
D: TRBD1
size: .
J: TRBJ2-2
CDR3: CSVEDGTGGAGGELFF
DNA: TGCAGCGTTGAAGATGGGACAGGGGGCGCGGGCGGGGAGCTGTTTTTT

V: TRBV4-2
D: TRBD2
size: .
J: TRBJ2-5
CDR3: CASSQEWVAGFPGETQYF
DNA: TGTGCCAGCAGCCAAGAGTGGGTAGCGGGCTTCCCCGGGGAGACCCAGTACTTC

V: TRBV6-1
D: .
size: .
J: TRBJ1-4
CDR3: CASTDIGGTNEKLFF
DNA: TGTGCCAGCACTGACATTGGGGGAACTAATGAAAAACTGTTTTTT

V: TRBV19
D: .
size: few
J: TRBJ2-1
CDR3: CASNPGRYNEQFF
DNA: TGTGCCAGTAATCCCGGACGCTACAATGAGCAGTTCTTC

V: TRBV28
D: TRBD2
size: .
J: TRBJ2-1
CDR3: CASSRAGPLGNEQFF
DNA: TGTGCCAGCAGCAGAGCGGGACCACTGGGGAATGAGCAGTTCTTC

V: TRBV9
D: TRBD2
size: .
J: TRBJ2-1
CDR3: CASSVRLAGDNEQFF
DNA: TGTGCCAGCAGCGTGAGACTAGCGGGAGACAATGAGCAGTTCTTC

V: TRBV27
D: TRBD2
size: .
J: TRBJ2-3
CDR3: CASSLGGRRDTQYF
DNA: TGTGCCAGCAGTCTGGGCGGGAGGAGAGATACGCAGTATTTT

V: TRBV7-4
D: .
size: .
J: TRBJ2-1
CDR3: CASSLPSRREYEQFF
DNA: TGTGCCAGCAGCCTTCCTAGCAGGAGGGAATATGAGCAGTTCTTC

V: TRBV28
D: .
size: .
J: TRBJ2-7
CDR3: CASSLTFQAHEQYF
DNA: TGTGCCAGCAGTTTAACGTTCCAGGCCCATGAGCAGTACTTC

V: TRBV18
D: TRBD1
size: .
J: TRBJ1-3
CDR3: CASSPPTGTLRF
DNA: TGTGCCAGCTCACCACCGACAGGGACCCTTCGCTTT

V: TRBV30
D: .
size: many
J: TRBJ1-2
CDR3: CAWSLDSSNYGYTF
DNA: TGTGCCTGGAGTTTGGACAGTTCCAACTATGGCTACACCTTC

V: TRBV19
D: TRBD2
size: .
J: TRBJ2-4
CDR3: CASSPGGAVWAKNIQYF
DNA: TGTGCCAGTAGTCCGGGAGGGGCTGTTTGGGCCAAAAACATTCAGTACTTC

V: TRBV10-3
D: TRBD2
size: .
J: TRBJ2-3
CDR3: CAAASGKSDTQYF
DNA: TGTGCCGCGGCTAGCGGGAAATCAGATACGCAGTATTTT

V: TRBV18
D: .
size: .
J: TRBJ1-1
CDR3: CASSPIVEGTEAFF
DNA: TGTGCCAGCTCACCTATTGTGGAGGGAACTGAAGCTTTCTTT

V: TRBV14
D: .
size: .
J: TRBJ2-3
CDR3: CASNYASSTRTDTQYF
DNA: TGTGCCAGCAACTACGCTTCTAGCACACGCACAGATACGCAGTATTTT

V: TRBV5-1
D: .
size: .
J: TRBJ2-1
CDR3: CASSQAVAYNEQFF
DNA: TGCGCCAGCAGCCAGGCCGTAGCCTACAATGAGCAGTTCTTC

V: TRBV5-5
D: TRBD1
size: once
J: TRBJ1-2
CDR3: CASSFTGGEGYTF
DNA: TGTGCCAGCAGCTTCACAGGGGGTGAAGGCTACACCTTC